The rows below give T cell receptor beta chains drawn from one sample of a study of glioma-infiltrating T cells. TCRdb ran MiXCR on the multiplex PCR reads and lists one entry per CDR3 protein. Among approximately 88,000 distinct CDR3 sequences, under 30% were seen once, and the ten largest hold 6.7%. The specimen was glioma tissue, nonneoplastic brain tissue, or PBMCs (not recorded which). The receptors were sampled from a human donor with low-grade glioma or glioblastoma, undergoing nonglioma brain surgery, or in good health (not recorded which). CDR3s include the opening cysteine and the closing phenylalanine or tryptophan.

CASSLVVKAEAFF	TRBV11-2	TRBJ1-1
CASSLNTGGQETQYF	TRBV7-6	TRBJ2-5
CASSTGGAGYGYTF	TRBV6-5	TRBJ1-2
CSSSPGTGARVLTF	TRBV7-7	TRBJ2-6
CASGLVRSIRLMNTEAFF	TRBV12-5	TRBJ1-1
CASSESRDVAFF	TRBV10-2	TRBJ1-1
CSAPPPGTGYGYTF	TRBV20-1	TRBJ1-2
CASSYSGKADTQYF	TRBV6-2/TRBV6-3	TRBJ2-3
CASSLVVGQETQYF	TRBV7-2	TRBJ2-5
CSVDTGVKQFF	TRBV29-1	TRBJ2-1
CSARTGTYGYTF	TRBV20-1	TRBJ1-2
CASSQGYRYQPQHF	TRBV3-1	TRBJ1-5
CASSLSGGPTDTQYF	TRBV12-3/TRBV12-4	TRBJ2-3
CASSFSGGRNEQFF	TRBV27	TRBJ2-1
CASSLVLGLQFF	TRBV6-1	TRBJ2-1
CASKREGVVNEKLFF	TRBV3-1	TRBJ1-4
CASSPRGAEQYF	TRBV7-9	TRBJ2-7
CASSLRWGASGYEQYF	TRBV7-8	TRBJ2-7
CASSPPSRDEQYF	TRBV18	TRBJ2-7
CAISESKSAGAFF	TRBV10-3	TRBJ1-1
CASRTVGLAGGEQFF	TRBV2	TRBJ2-1
CASSLRGRMDEKLFF	TRBV12-3/TRBV12-4	TRBJ1-4
CASSPLKDTQYF	TRBV18	TRBJ2-3
CASSLEGNSNQPQHF	TRBV7-9	TRBJ1-5
CASSSPDRGQAEAFF	TRBV6-1	TRBJ1-1
CASQGLAGEKTDTQYF	TRBV3-1	TRBJ2-3
CASGLQTSDYEQYF	TRBV12-5	TRBJ2-7
CASSLAGVNTDTQYF	TRBV6-1	TRBJ2-3
CSVENRPGATEAFF	TRBV29-1	TRBJ1-1